This T cell receptor beta chain stems from a study of T cell responses to AZD1222 COVID-19 vaccine. As concerns this clone: Antigen unknown.

Overall study results and limits: Variant regions that are unmutated are reportedly the target of nearly half of spike-specific TCRs. Across spike, vaccine-associated CD4 TCRs were found, dominant at 160-218 and 743-854. Breadth and depth of Spike-specific TCRs rose after two AZD1222 doses.

Second-dose groups at about 4 or about 12 weeks were pooled. Per the germline V gene, CDR1 is SGDLS and CDR2 is YYNGEE. This CDR3 comprises 14 residues. V was cut by 7 bases and J by 5 bases, with 16 bases left in between. TCRdb's table, derived via immunoSEQ multiplex PCR, lists solely in-frame clones and lacks some. The table has some 120,000 clones, about 85% seen once. This material consisted of peripheral blood, taken 28 days after the second AZD1222 dose. The rearrangement uses TRBV9 and TRBJ2-1, with D possibly TRBD1 on 5 matching bases. The origin of this receptor is an adult who received the AZD1222 COVID-19 vaccine. Here the CDR3 DNA reads TGTGCCAGCCTGATAGGGGTTGCGGACAATGAGCAGTTCTTC. Amino acids: CASLIGVADNEQFF.